This is a list of T cell receptor beta chains from one sample in a study of cytomegalovirus exposure and HLA in healthy donors. Profiling relied on immunoSEQ multiplex PCR, and the TCRdb table lists in-frame clones only, not all of them. The table includes about 130,000 clones, roughly 84% detected once. Sequencing input: PBMCs. The receptors stem from a girl aged 2-15 years in good health and CMV-seronegative. The CDR3 runs from the conserved cysteine through the conserved F or W. Each record gives: clone size, D gene, J gene, V gene, CDR3 protein, CDR3 DNA. A D gene is named only where the DNA matches it firmly. Only some rows state a clone size, as once, few, many or a class for expanded clones.

abundance: few; d_gene: NA; j_gene: TRBJ2-7; v_gene: TRBV6-1; CDR3aa: CASSETTGSYEQYF; CDR3nt: TGTGCCAGCAGTGAAACGACGGGGAGTTACGAGCAGTACTTC
abundance: once; d_gene: NA; j_gene: TRBJ2-1; v_gene: TRBV20-1; CDR3aa: CSARDRYEQFF; CDR3nt: TGCAGTGCTAGAGATCGGTATGAGCAGTTCTTC
abundance: NA; d_gene: NA; j_gene: TRBJ2-7; v_gene: TRBV27; CDR3aa: CASRAIGTGGYEQYF; CDR3nt: TGTGCCAGCAGAGCAATAGGGACTGGTGGGTACGAGCAGTACTTC
abundance: NA; d_gene: NA; j_gene: TRBJ1-6; v_gene: TRBV7-9; CDR3aa: CASSLQVTDNSPLHF; CDR3nt: TGTGCCAGCAGCTTACAGGTTACAGATAATTCACCCCTCCACTTT
abundance: few; d_gene: TRBD2; j_gene: TRBJ2-3; v_gene: TRBV7-8; CDR3aa: CASSRRTSGGIDTQYF; CDR3nt: TGTGCCAGCAGCCGACGGACTAGCGGGGGTATCGATACGCAGTATTTT
abundance: NA; d_gene: TRBD1; j_gene: TRBJ1-3; v_gene: TRBV5-5; CDR3aa: CASSRGQGPSSGNTIYF; CDR3nt: TGTGCCAGCAGCCGGGGACAGGGGCCCAGCTCTGGAAACACCATATATTTT
abundance: NA; d_gene: TRBD2; j_gene: TRBJ2-1; v_gene: TRBV2; CDR3aa: CASSWTSGRYNEQFF; CDR3nt: TGTGCCAGCAGTTGGACTAGCGGGCGTTACAATGAGCAGTTCTTC
abundance: NA; d_gene: NA; j_gene: TRBJ1-5; v_gene: TRBV25-1; CDR3aa: CASSAGNNQPQHF; CDR3nt: TGTGCCAGCAGTGCCGGGAACAATCAGCCCCAGCATTTT
abundance: NA; d_gene: NA; j_gene: TRBJ1-1; v_gene: TRBV7-3; CDR3aa: CASSLTRGAEAFF; CDR3nt: TGTGCCAGCAGCTTAACTCGGGGGGCTGAAGCTTTCTTT
abundance: NA; d_gene: TRBD1; j_gene: TRBJ2-7; v_gene: TRBV6-5; CDR3aa: CASSSSPTGGDEQYF; CDR3nt: TGTGCCAGCAGTTCGTCACCCACAGGGGGCGACGAGCAGTACTTC
abundance: NA; d_gene: NA; j_gene: TRBJ1-1; v_gene: TRBV27; CDR3aa: CASSFTGSEAFF; CDR3nt: TGTGCCAGCAGTTTCACAGGGTCAGAAGCTTTCTTT
abundance: few; d_gene: NA; j_gene: TRBJ1-4; v_gene: TRBV5-1; CDR3aa: CASSLLPGGDEKLFF; CDR3nt: TGCGCCAGCAGCTTGTTGCCCGGGGGGGATGAAAAACTGTTTTTT
abundance: once; d_gene: NA; j_gene: TRBJ1-6; v_gene: TRBV6-5; CDR3aa: CASRRQANSPLHF; CDR3nt: TGTGCCAGCAGAAGACAGGCTAATTCACCCCTCCACTTT
abundance: NA; d_gene: NA; j_gene: TRBJ2-5; v_gene: TRBV4-3; CDR3aa: CASSQHSFETQYF; CDR3nt: TGCGCCAGCAGCCAGCATAGTTTCGAGACCCAGTACTTC
abundance: NA; d_gene: TRBD1; j_gene: TRBJ2-1; v_gene: TRBV14; CDR3aa: CASSLAGGPYNEQFF; CDR3nt: TGTGCCAGCAGCCTAGCAGGGGGCCCCTACAATGAGCAGTTCTTC
abundance: NA; d_gene: NA; j_gene: TRBJ1-5; v_gene: TRBV18; CDR3aa: CASSPMTSNQPQHF; CDR3nt: TGTGCCAGCTCACCCATGACAAGCAATCAGCCCCAGCATTTT
abundance: NA; d_gene: NA; j_gene: TRBJ1-1; v_gene: TRBV11-2; CDR3aa: CASSSMWGGAFF; CDR3nt: TGTGCCAGCAGCTCCATGTGGGGAGGCGCTTTCTTT
abundance: once; d_gene: TRBD1; j_gene: TRBJ1-5; v_gene: TRBV30; CDR3aa: CAWSDGQGYQPQHF; CDR3nt: TGTGCCTGGAGTGACGGACAGGGCTATCAGCCCCAGCATTTT
abundance: NA; d_gene: NA; j_gene: TRBJ1-3; v_gene: TRBV5-6; CDR3aa: CASSLSSGISGNTIYF; CDR3nt: TGTGCCAGCAGCTTGAGTTCGGGGATCTCTGGAAACACCATATATTTT
abundance: NA; d_gene: TRBD1; j_gene: TRBJ2-7; v_gene: TRBV27; CDR3aa: CASSAGQEIVYF; CDR3nt: TGTGCCAGCAGTGCGGGACAGGAGATTGTGTACTTC
abundance: NA; d_gene: NA; j_gene: TRBJ2-6; v_gene: TRBV28; CDR3aa: CASSLSGGPGANVLTF; CDR3nt: TGTGCCAGCAGTTTGTCCGGGGGGCCTGGGGCCAACGTCCTGACTTTC
abundance: few; d_gene: TRBD2; j_gene: TRBJ2-7; v_gene: TRBV7-9; CDR3aa: CASTTGGTTSYEQYF; CDR3nt: TGTGCCAGCACCACTGGGGGGACTACCTCCTACGAGCAGTACTTC
abundance: NA; d_gene: TRBD1; j_gene: TRBJ2-7; v_gene: TRBV11-3; CDR3aa: CASSRTGDSYEQYF; CDR3nt: TGTGCCAGCAGCCGGACAGGGGACTCCTACGAGCAGTACTTC
abundance: few; d_gene: TRBD2; j_gene: TRBJ2-2; v_gene: TRBV4-2; CDR3aa: CASKVGGDTGELFF; CDR3nt: TGTGCCAGTAAGGTGGGGGGGGACACCGGGGAGCTGTTTTTT
abundance: once; d_gene: NA; j_gene: TRBJ1-4; v_gene: TRBV9; CDR3aa: CASSPGITANEKLFF; CDR3nt: TGTGCCAGCAGCCCGGGGATTACAGCTAATGAAAAACTGTTTTTT